The present T cell receptor beta chain was sequenced within a study of neurological immune-mediated disorders. General study findings and limits: Patients with HTLV-1-associated myelopathy had the highest level of TCR clonal expansion, whereas patients with multiple sclerosis had the lowest level, falling beneath the level found in healthy controls.

Germline V gives CDR1 MDHEN, CDR2 SYDVKM. V shed 3 bases, J shed 4 bases, and the junction held 11 bases outside the gene matches. This CDR3 is 18 amino acids long. The cDNA was synthesized by 5'RACE incorporating 10-nucleotide random UMIs. TCRdb recomputed calls from the 5' RACE reads with MiXCR, one row per CDR3 protein. The sample includes 71,000 or so distinct CDR3 sequences, 12% to 15% of them seen just once. As to time point: longitudinal time-point 1 (baseline). From 2 million PBMCs stored at -80 C, the unsorted libraries were generated. This clonotype was found many times. Its antigen remains unidentified.

The receptor was derived from a female donor with HTLV-1-associated myelopathy (HAM/TSP). Sequencing was carried out using PBMCs. This sequence joins TRBV28 and TRBJ2-1; the match to TRBD1 covers 11 bases. CDR3 amino acids: CASSLGTGGESWYNEQFF. In DNA form, the CDR3 reads TGTGCCAGCAGTTTGGGGACAGGGGGGGAAAGTTGGTACAATGAGCAGTTCTTC.